This TCR beta chain derives from a study of identical twins' blood T cells. This clonotype turned up a few times. TCRdb re-called the 5' RACE reads through MiXCR, storing one row per CDR3 protein. The table has fewer than 450,000 distinct CDR3 sequences, roughly 31% seen once. The CDR3 totals 15 residues. Looked up from germline, CDR1 is LGHNA and CDR2 is YNFKEQ. V lost 0 bases to trimming and J lost 2 bases, with 10 bases between them. This TCR derives from a woman aged 18-49 years in good health. The genes are TRBV4-2 and TRBJ2-5; no firm D call. Sequencing was carried out using PBMCs. The CDR3 spells CASSQDLGFQETQYF. The DNA for the CDR3 is TGTGCCAGCAGCCAAGATTTGGGGTTTCAAGAGACCCAGTACTTC.